This T cell receptor (beta chain) is from a study of technical replicates of blood from a handful of donors. The CDR3 sequence is 15 residues long. Germline V gives CDR1 SGHVS, CDR2 FNYEAQ. V lost 5 bases to trimming and J lost 3 bases; unmatched junction nucleotides: 8. Clones were sequenced by immunoSEQ multiplex PCR, and TCRdb holds only the in-frame ones, with some missing. Here the sample spans approximately 73,000 clones, 95% being singletons. The clonotype comes from a human donor in good health. Sequencing was carried out using T cells isolated from PBMCs. This chain connects TRBV7-6 to TRBJ2-7; the match to TRBD2 covers 9 bases. Here the CDR3 reads CASSPIAGVSYEQYF. The CDR3 DNA reads TGTGCCAGCAGCCCGATAGCGGGAGTGAGCTACGAGCAGTACTTC.